The 25 T cell receptor beta chains listed next were all sequenced from one sample in a study of PD-1 blockade in classical Hodgkin lymphoma. Method: immunoSEQ multiplex PCR; TCRdb's copy keeps in-frame clones and lacks some. The data show some 100,000 clones, with 93% seen just once and 2% held by the top ten. This sample's time point: cycle 4 day 1 (C4D1), after about 6 weeks of nivolumab. All patients relapsed after autologous stem cell transplantation, and brentuximab vedotin exposure varied. Source: peripheral blood mononuclear cells (PBMCs), taken before the fourth cycle of nivolumab. The receptor set was obtained from a human donor with classical Hodgkin lymphoma.

CDR3 in DNA: TGTGCCACCAGCAGAGACAGGGGCTGGGAGACCCAGTACTTC. This gives the protein CATSRDRGWETQYF. This rearrangement joins TRBV15 to TRBJ2-5; D perhaps matches TRBD1 (6 bases). V gave up 0 bases and J gave up 5 bases, with 10 bases separating them. The CDR3 runs to 14 residues. Germline lookup yields CDR1 LNHNV and CDR2 YYDKDF (reference sequence).

The rearrangement uses TRBV6-5 and TRBJ2-3; D might be TRBD1 (6 bases). Deletions cut 2 bases from V and 2 bases from J, with 14 bases between. The V gene's germline CDR1 is MNHEY and CDR2 SVGAGI. The CDR3 spans 16 residues. CDR3: CASSYPGTLYTDTQYF. DNA of the CDR3: TGTGCCAGCAGTTACCCAGGGACACTCTACACAGATACGCAGTATTTT.

The J gene is TRBJ1-2, the V gene TRBV18; D possibly corresponds to TRBD1 (6 bases). Germline V lookup: CDR1 KGHSH, CDR2 LQKENI. Trimming left V 1 base short and J 8 bases short, with 20 bases between. CDR3 length: 16 residues. The chain's CDR3 is CASSPLQGSSQGGYTF. The CDR3, as DNA: TGTGCCAGCTCACCACTACAGGGATCCTCCCAGGGGGGCTACACCTTC.

The rearrangement uses TRBV12-2 and TRBJ2-7. TRBV12-2 is a pseudogene segment. This CDR3 spans 18 amino acids. The CDR3 DNA reads TGTGCAAGTCGCTTTAGATATGAGGGACCAAAAACTCCTTACGAGCAGTACTTC. It specifies CASRFRYEGPKTPYEQYF.

V usage is TRBV6-5 and J usage is TRBJ1-4; possible D gene TRBD1, 5 bases. V lost 7 bases, J lost 7 bases, and 13 bases lay in between. The CDR3 sequence is 13 residues long. CDR1 MNHEY and CDR2 SVGAGI come from the germline V gene. CDR3 sequence (DNA): TGTGCCAGCAAGGGGACGTTAAGTGAAAAACTGTTTTTT. Its translation: CASKGTLSEKLFF.

This clone showed up just once. The chain links TRBV18 to TRBJ1-5; D ambiguous. V shed 3 bases and J shed 5 bases, with 11 bases lying between them. Germline loops: CDR1 KGHSH, CDR2 LQKENI. The CDR3 consists of 14 residues. CDR3 residues: CASSPGGMDQPQHF. CDR3 sequence (DNA): TGTGCCAGCTCACCGGGAGGGATGGATCAGCCCCAGCATTTT.

The chain links TRBV6-5 to TRBJ2-7; 8 bases are shared with TRBD2. There are 13 residues in the CDR3. Germline loops: CDR1 MNHEY, CDR2 SVGAGI. Trimming took 6 bases from V and 2 from J; bases not matched to a gene: 3. CDR3 sequence reads: CASSPAGAYEQYF. The CDR3 bases are TGTGCCAGCAGCCCAGCGGGGGCCTACGAGCAGTACTTC.

This clone came up once. The chain is built from TRBV14 and TRBJ2-5; D tentatively reads TRBD1 or TRBD2 (5 bases each). V shed 4 bases and J shed 1 base, with 13 bases lying between them. Germline V gene sequence: CDR1 SGHDN, CDR2 FVKESK. There are 15 residues in the CDR3. CDR3 coding DNA: TGTGCCAGCAGCCCCGGGACGGCAGCCCAAGAGACCCAGTACTTC. Its protein is CASSPGTAAQETQYF.

The V gene is TRBV5-6, the J gene TRBJ2-2; D is perhaps TRBD2 (5 bases). The CDR3 loop spans 13 amino acids. V was pared by 3 bases and J by 7 bases, with 10 bases between. Germline V gene data show CDR1 as SGHDT and CDR2 as YYEEEE. CDR3 in DNA: TGTGCCAGCAGCTCACTAGAACACGGGGAGCTGTTTTTT. Translating it yields CASSSLEHGELFF.

The V gene is TRBV29-1, the J gene TRBJ2-6; the D is unclear. Germline CDR1 SQVTM, CDR2 ANQGSEA. The CDR3 is 17 amino acids. V gave up 4 bases and J gave up 0 bases, with 16 bases separating them. Here the CDR3 DNA reads TGCAGCGTTGTGAAAGAGGAGAACAGCTCTGGGGCCAACGTCCTGACTTTC. Protein product: CSVVKEENSSGANVLTF.

V gene TRBV29-1 combines with J gene TRBJ1-2, with 8 nucleotides matching TRBD1. V was clipped by 6 bases and J by 9 bases; unmatched bases: 9. The CDR3 is 12 residues long. In germline, CDR1 is SQVTM, CDR2 ANQGSEA. DNA of the CDR3: TGCAGCGTCCAACAGGGGGTTGGCAGCTACACCTTC. The encoded protein is CSVQQGVGSYTF.

The count of this clone is one. The J gene is TRBJ1-2, the V gene TRBV27; 10 bases align to TRBD1. Trimming removed 2 bases from V and 0 bases from J; junction bases left unmatched: 0. Per the germline V gene, CDR1 is MNHEY and CDR2 is SMNVEV (reference sequence). This CDR3 is 15 amino acids long. CDR3 nucleotide sequence: TGTGCCAGCAGTTTAGGGACAGGGGCTAACTATGGCTACACCTTC. This translates into CASSLGTGANYGYTF.

V and J are TRBV19 and TRBJ2-1, with 8 bases that match TRBD1. Germline V lookup: CDR1 LNHDA, CDR2 SQIVND (reference sequence). The CDR3 is 15 residues long. V was pared by 4 bases and J by 1 base, with 3 bases of the junction left unmatched. The CDR3 is CASSTRQGSYNEQFF. The CDR3 coding sequence is TGTGCCAGTAGTACCCGACAGGGGTCCTACAATGAGCAGTTCTTC.

V is TRBV28 and J is TRBJ1-5, with TRBD1 matching 12 bases. Germline V gene data show CDR1 as MDHEN and CDR2 as SYDVKM. This CDR3 comprises 17 residues. The V and J ends lost 4 bases and 7 bases, in that order; junction bases with no gene match: 11. The CDR3 DNA sequence: TGTGCCAGCAGTTGGGGGACAGGGGGCCTACCCAACCAGCCCCAGCATTTT. It is translated as CASSWGTGGLPNQPQHF.

This sequence joins TRBV14 and TRBJ2-5; the D is unclear. The end of the DNA is better explained by TRBJ2-7, so the J call may be wrong. Germline V gene sequence: CDR1 SGHDN, CDR2 FVKESK. The CDR3 runs to 13 residues. The CDR3 here is CASGGDSAYEQYF. The CDR3 DNA reads as TGTGCCAGCGGTGGGGATTCCGCCTACGAGCAGTACTTC.

The gene calls are TRBV5-1 and TRBJ2-3, with 8 bases matching TRBD1. The CDR3 contains 14 residues. The J segment lost 5 bases and the V segment lost 2 bases, leaving 4 bases of the junction unmatched. Germline V gene data show CDR1 as SGHRS and CDR2 as YFSETQ. The CDR3 nucleotides are TGCGCCAGCAGCTTCGGACAGGGAGTAGATACGCAGTATTTT. Its translation is CASSFGQGVDTQYF.

This clone occurred once. The V gene is TRBV4-1, the J gene TRBJ1-1; 8 bases agree with TRBD1. After removal of 1 base from V and 2 bases from J, the junction contained 6 bases not matched to a gene. The CDR3 runs 16 residues. Germline-derived CDR1 and CDR2 are MGHRA and YSYEKL. Here the CDR3 reads CASSQGTGRVNTEAFF. CDR3 in DNA: TGCGCCAGCAGCCAAGGGACAGGGAGGGTTAACACTGAAGCTTTCTTT.

Worth noting for this clone: At one end the junction does not follow the germline gene, possibly because of a read error. The gene calls are TRBV5-1 and TRBJ2-7, with 7 bases matching TRBD1. CDR1 and CDR2 from the germline V gene are SGHRS and YFSETQ. The CDR3 runs to 14 residues. CDR3 coding DNA: TGCGCCAGCAGTTTGGGACAGCAACTCTACGAGCAGTACTTC. Translation: CASSLGQQLYEQYF.

The chain joins TRBV7-2 to TRBJ2-1; 7 bases align to TRBD2. V lost 2 bases to trimming and J lost 10 bases; unmatched junction nucleotides: 11. CDR3 length: 15 residues. CDR1 SGHTA and CDR2 FQGNSA come from the germline V gene. The CDR3 coding sequence is TGTGCCAGCAGCTTAAGATTAAGGGGACTATTGGAGCAGTTCTTC. Translated, it gives CASSLRLRGLLEQFF. Filled out from reference TRBV7-2 and TRBJ2-1, the complete variable domain reads GAGVSQSPSNKVTEKGKDVELRCDPISGHTALYWYRQSLGQGLEFLIYFQGNSAPDKSGLPSDRFSAERTGGSVSTLTIQRTQQEDSAVYLCASSLRLRGLLEQFFGPGTRLTVL.

In nucleotides, the CDR3 is TGTGCCAGCAGTTTTCAGGGGTGGGGGGACACTGAAGCTTTCTTT. It is translated as CASSFQGWGDTEAFF. This chain links TRBV6-5 with TRBJ1-1; possibly TRBD1 for D (6 bases). V was clipped by 4 bases and J by 3 bases, with 15 bases between them. The germline CDR1 and CDR2 sequences are MNHEY and SVGAGI. The CDR3 sequence is 15 residues long.

The genes are TRBV28 and TRBJ1-2; 7 positions match TRBD1. V lost 4 bases and J lost 5; bases outside the gene matches: 7. The CDR3 totals 14 residues. Germline assignment: CDR1 MDHEN and CDR2 SYDVKM. DNA for the CDR3: TGTGCCAGCAGTTCATCCGACAGGGAATATGGCTACACCTTC. It specifies CASSSSDREYGYTF.

The chain combines TRBV5-4 with TRBJ2-1; 9 bases match TRBD2. V was clipped by 7 bases and J by 5 bases; unmatched bases: 4. Germline CDR1 SGHNT, CDR2 YYREEE (reference sequence). The CDR3 consists of 13 residues. The CDR3 DNA is TGTGCCAGCTCACTAGCGGGTAACAATGAGCAGTTCTTC. It specifies CASSLAGNNEQFF.

The chain joins TRBV2 to TRBJ2-7, with D maybe TRBD1 (5 bases). In germline, CDR1 is SNHLY, CDR2 FYNNEI. The CDR3 spans 16 residues. Deletions cut 5 bases from V and 4 bases from J, with 21 bases between. CDR3 residues: CASSSDIFTGLYEQYF. CDR3 DNA sequence: TGTGCCAGCAGTAGTGACATTTTTACAGGTTTATACGAGCAGTACTTC.

The chain uses TRBV30 and TRBJ1-2; D is undetermined. This CDR3 region has 13 residues. V was clipped by 4 bases and J by 6 bases, with 15 bases between them. Germline V gene sequence: CDR1 GTSNPN, CDR2 SVGIG (reference sequence). CDR3 in amino acids: CAWTPGRRNGYTF. DNA for the CDR3: TGTGCCTGGACCCCGGGAAGGAGGAATGGCTACACCTTC.

V is TRBV2 and J is TRBJ2-5; D not certain. V lost 7 bases and J lost 5, with 11 bases in between. Germline V gene data show CDR1 as SNHLY and CDR2 as FYNNEI. This CDR3 has 12 amino acids. DNA for the CDR3: TGTGCCAGCAAGGTGGAAAGGGAGACCCAGTACTTC. Amino acid sequence: CASKVERETQYF.